Listed here are 4 T cell receptor beta chains from one sample, sequenced in a study of blood T cell repertoires in COVID-19. Sequencing used immunoSEQ multiplex PCR; TCRdb keeps in-frame clones, though not all of them. Of some 220,000 clones listed, about 80% are singletons. The material sequenced was peripheral blood. The receptors stem from a woman aged 55-75 years with acute or convalescent COVID-19.

This clone was seen only once. The chain joins TRBV9 to TRBJ1-6; weak D call: TRBD1 (5 bases). CDR3 length equals 14 residues. The V gene lost 1 base and the J gene lost 7 bases, with 9 bases spanning the gap. Germline V gives CDR1 SGDLS, CDR2 YYNGEE. The CDR3 DNA is TGTGCCAGCAGCGTACGGCAGGGAAATTCACCCCTCCACTTT. It is translated as CASSVRQGNSPLHF.

J is TRBJ1-1 and V is TRBV29-1, with D perhaps TRBD1 (5 bases). V lost 6 bases and J lost 5, with 22 bases in between. Germline CDR1 and CDR2: SQVTM and ANQGSEA. This CDR3 has 15 amino acids. CDR3 protein: CSVTDPRQGSTEAFF. The CDR3 DNA sequence: TGCAGCGTCACCGACCCCCGGCAGGGTAGTACTGAAGCTTTCTTT. Variable domain in full (rest from reference TRBV29-1 and TRBJ1-1): SAVISQKPSRDICQRGTSLTIQCQVDSQVTMMFWYRQQPGQSLTLIATANQGSEATYESGFVIDKFPISRPNLTFSTLTVSNMSPEDSSIYLCSVTDPRQGSTEAFFGQGTRLTVV.

This clone was detected ten times or more. J is TRBJ2-7 and V is TRBV30; 10 nucleotides line up with TRBD1. After removal of 3 bases from V and 0 bases from J, the junction contained 5 bases not matched to a gene. The CDR3 runs to 15 residues. The germline CDR1 and CDR2 sequences are GTSNPN and SVGIG (reference sequence). CDR3 region: CAWRGDRGYSYEQYF. In DNA, the CDR3 is TGTGCCTGGAGGGGGGACAGGGGATACTCCTACGAGCAGTACTTC. The variable domain in full, completed from reference TRBV30 and TRBJ2-7, reads SQTIHQWPATLVQPVGSPLSLECTVEGTSNPNLYWYRQAAGRGLQLLFYSVGIGQISSEVPQNLSASRPQDRQFILSSKKLLLSDSGFYLCAWRGDRGYSYEQYFGPGTRLTVT.

This clone was picked up a small number of times. This sequence joins TRBV6-5 and TRBJ2-3; D is ambiguous. The CDR3 is made up of 15 amino acids. V was clipped by 4 bases and J by 0 bases, with 11 bases between them. CDR1 and CDR2 from the germline V gene are MNHEY and SVGAGI. The CDR3 DNA is TGTGCCAGCAGTTGGAGCGTGGGTAGCACAGATACGCAGTATTTT. This sequence encodes CASSWSVGSTDTQYF.